The following is a T cell receptor beta chain sequence with its context. Clones were read by immunoSEQ multiplex PCR, and TCRdb kept only the in-frame ones, dropping some. The repertoire holds 93,000 or so clones, around 84% seen once, with about 12% in the top ten. Germline assignment: CDR1 SEHNR and CDR2 FQNEAQ (reference sequence). This CDR3 has 12 residues. V lost 10 bases and J 6 bases, leaving 12 bases between the germline ends. The source of the sample is a study of blood T cell repertoires in COVID-19. The sequencing input was peripheral blood. The genes are TRBV7-9 and TRBJ2-2; D is undetermined. This clonotype originated in a human donor in a cohort sampled during active COVID-19. The chain's CDR3 is CANLRGAGELFF. In nucleotides, the CDR3 is TGTGCCAACTTACGTGGAGCCGGGGAGCTGTTTTTT.